This is a list of T cell receptor beta chains from one sample in a study of cytomegalovirus exposure and HLA in healthy donors. Assay: immunoSEQ multiplex PCR; the TCRdb copy retains only in-frame clones and omits some. The data hold 200,000 or so clones, with about 79% observed a single time. The sequenced material came from PBMCs. The source is a man younger than 35 in good health and CMV-seronegative. Both conserved end residues are part of each CDR3. The order of the fields is CDR3 DNA, CDR3 protein, V gene, clone size, J gene, D gene. D genes are given only for firm matches. Only some rows state a clone size, as once, few, many or a class for expanded clones.

CDR3 DNA: TGTGCCAGCGGTGGGACGGACAGCTCCTACGAGCAGTACTTC
CDR3 protein: CASGGTDSSYEQYF
V gene: TRBV2
clone size: -
J gene: TRBJ2-7
D gene: -

CDR3 DNA: TGTGCCAGCAGCTTGGCCGGGGCTAGCGGGGGGGCGGTTGAGCAGTTCTTC
CDR3 protein: CASSLAGASGGAVEQFF
V gene: TRBV5-4
clone size: -
J gene: TRBJ2-1
D gene: TRBD2

CDR3 DNA: TGCAGCGTTCCCTCCCAGCGACCCTACAATGAGCAGTTCTTC
CDR3 protein: CSVPSQRPYNEQFF
V gene: TRBV29-1
clone size: -
J gene: TRBJ2-1
D gene: -

CDR3 DNA: TGTGCCAGCAGTTCTCTACCGGGACAGGGCAACTATGGCTACACCTTC
CDR3 protein: CASSSLPGQGNYGYTF
V gene: TRBV27
clone size: -
J gene: TRBJ1-2
D gene: TRBD1

CDR3 DNA: TGTGCCAGCAGCCGTCCGGGACTAGCGGGGGGGGGAAATGAGCAGTTCTTC
CDR3 protein: CASSRPGLAGGGNEQFF
V gene: TRBV7-9
clone size: -
J gene: TRBJ2-1
D gene: TRBD2

CDR3 DNA: TGTGCCAGCACCTTGGGAGCGAGGCGGGACACCGGGGAGCTGTTTTTT
CDR3 protein: CASTLGARRDTGELFF
V gene: TRBV7-2
clone size: -
J gene: TRBJ2-2
D gene: -

CDR3 DNA: TGCAGCGTTGAAGATGGGTGGGCCGGCAGCACAGATACGCAGTATTTT
CDR3 protein: CSVEDGWAGSTDTQYF
V gene: TRBV29-1
clone size: -
J gene: TRBJ2-3
D gene: -

CDR3 DNA: TGTGCCAGTAGTCTCCGACAGCGCACAGATACGCAGTATTTT
CDR3 protein: CASSLRQRTDTQYF
V gene: TRBV19
clone size: once
J gene: TRBJ2-3
D gene: -

CDR3 DNA: TGTGCCACCCATGGGCTAGCGGGAGAGAGCAAAAACATTCAGTACTTC
CDR3 protein: CATHGLAGESKNIQYF
V gene: TRBV27
clone size: -
J gene: TRBJ2-4
D gene: TRBD2

CDR3 DNA: TGTGCCAGCAGTTTAGGGGGGGGCCCCGGGGAGCTGTTTTTT
CDR3 protein: CASSLGGGPGELFF
V gene: TRBV27
clone size: -
J gene: TRBJ2-2
D gene: -

CDR3 DNA: TGCGCCAGCAGCCACGGACAGGACATGAACACTGAAGCTTTCTTT
CDR3 protein: CASSHGQDMNTEAFF
V gene: TRBV4-3
clone size: -
J gene: TRBJ1-1
D gene: TRBD1

CDR3 DNA: TGTGCTAGTGGTTTGGTCATATGGACAGGTCCCGATTCACCCCTCCACTTT
CDR3 protein: CASGLVIWTGPDSPLHF
V gene: TRBV12-5
clone size: -
J gene: TRBJ1-6
D gene: TRBD1

CDR3 DNA: TGTTCCAGCAGCTTAATCCAGAACTATGGCTACACCTTC
CDR3 protein: CSSSLIQNYGYTF
V gene: TRBV7-9
clone size: -
J gene: TRBJ1-2
D gene: -

CDR3 DNA: TGCGCCAGCGCTACGGACACTAACTATGGCTACACCTTC
CDR3 protein: CASATDTNYGYTF
V gene: TRBV5-1
clone size: few
J gene: TRBJ1-2
D gene: -

CDR3 DNA: TGTGCCAGTAGTCCCAGCGGGAGCTCCTACGAGCAGTACTTC
CDR3 protein: CASSPSGSSYEQYF
V gene: TRBV19
clone size: -
J gene: TRBJ2-7
D gene: TRBD2

CDR3 DNA: TGTGCCAGCAGCTTAGGATCCGGACAGGGCGGCATTCAGTACTTC
CDR3 protein: CASSLGSGQGGIQYF
V gene: TRBV7-2
clone size: -
J gene: TRBJ2-4
D gene: TRBD1

CDR3 DNA: TGCGCCAGCAGCCAAGGTTGGGGACAGTCGGGTGAAGCTTTCTTT
CDR3 protein: CASSQGWGQSGEAFF
V gene: TRBV4-3
clone size: few
J gene: TRBJ1-1
D gene: TRBD1

CDR3 DNA: TGTTCCAGCAGCCACGACGGTGCCTTGCGGGCCCAGTACTTC
CDR3 protein: CSSSHDGALRAQYF
V gene: TRBV7-9
clone size: once
J gene: TRBJ2-5
D gene: -

CDR3 DNA: TGTGCCAGCAGCCGATACCTAGCGGGAGTTCAGGAGACCCAGTACTTC
CDR3 protein: CASSRYLAGVQETQYF
V gene: TRBV7-2
clone size: -
J gene: TRBJ2-5
D gene: TRBD2

CDR3 DNA: TGTGCTAGCAGCTCGATTCCAGGGTACCAAGAGACCCAGTACTTC
CDR3 protein: CASSSIPGYQETQYF
V gene: TRBV7-7
clone size: -
J gene: TRBJ2-5
D gene: -

CDR3 DNA: TGTGCCTGGAGTACAGAGGGTGGGGAAAAACTGTTTTTT
CDR3 protein: CAWSTEGGEKLFF
V gene: TRBV30
clone size: -
J gene: TRBJ1-4
D gene: -

CDR3 DNA: TGTGCCAGCAGCCCCCAGGGGGATACGCAGTATTTT
CDR3 protein: CASSPQGDTQYF
V gene: TRBV11-3
clone size: many
J gene: TRBJ2-3
D gene: -

CDR3 DNA: TGTGCCAGTCAACTTGGACAGGCCGCTAACACTGAAGCTTTCTTT
CDR3 protein: CASQLGQAANTEAFF
V gene: TRBV19
clone size: -
J gene: TRBJ1-1
D gene: TRBD1

CDR3 DNA: TGTGCCAGTAGTATCCCGTCTTCGGGGACACCCCTCCACTTT
CDR3 protein: CASSIPSSGTPLHF
V gene: TRBV19
clone size: -
J gene: TRBJ1-6
D gene: -

CDR3 DNA: TGCGCCAGCAGCTTGGTTGGCGGTTACAATGAGCAGTTCTTC
CDR3 protein: CASSLVGGYNEQFF
V gene: TRBV5-1
clone size: -
J gene: TRBJ2-1
D gene: -

CDR3 DNA: TGTGCCAGCAGCGTAGAAGGGACAGGGAACGGGGAGCTGTTTTTT
CDR3 protein: CASSVEGTGNGELFF
V gene: TRBV9
clone size: -
J gene: TRBJ2-2
D gene: TRBD1

CDR3 DNA: TGTGCCAGCAGCTTGGGACACGCTGAAAAACTGTTTTTT
CDR3 protein: CASSLGHAEKLFF
V gene: TRBV7-8
clone size: once
J gene: TRBJ1-4
D gene: -

CDR3 DNA: TGTTCCAGCAGCTCAGGGATCGGGGAGCTGTTTTTT
CDR3 protein: CSSSSGIGELFF
V gene: TRBV7-9
clone size: -
J gene: TRBJ2-2
D gene: -

CDR3 DNA: TGTGCCAGCACGAGAGGGGGGGCTAACACAGATACGCAGTATTTT
CDR3 protein: CASTRGGANTDTQYF
V gene: TRBV5-4
clone size: -
J gene: TRBJ2-3
D gene: -

CDR3 DNA: TGTGCCAGCAGCGGCCGGGGGGCAACTGGTTTCAATGAGCAGTTCTTC
CDR3 protein: CASSGRGATGFNEQFF
V gene: TRBV9
clone size: -
J gene: TRBJ2-1
D gene: -

CDR3 DNA: TGTGCCAGCAGCTTTTTGGTCGCGGGAGGGAGGGCAGATACGCAGTATTTT
CDR3 protein: CASSFLVAGGRADTQYF
V gene: TRBV7-9
clone size: -
J gene: TRBJ2-3
D gene: TRBD2

CDR3 DNA: TGTGCCAGCAGACTGTGGACAGGGGTGACCGGGGAGCTGTTTTTT
CDR3 protein: CASRLWTGVTGELFF
V gene: TRBV7-2
clone size: -
J gene: TRBJ2-2
D gene: TRBD1

CDR3 DNA: TGTGCCAGCAGCGGCCGGGATACGCAGTATTTT
CDR3 protein: CASSGRDTQYF
V gene: TRBV9
clone size: -
J gene: TRBJ2-3
D gene: -

CDR3 DNA: TGTGCCACCAGCAGAGATCAAAGGCGACAGCCTGAAGCTTTCTTT
CDR3 protein: CATSRDQRRQPEAFF
V gene: TRBV15
clone size: -
J gene: TRBJ1-1
D gene: -

CDR3 DNA: TGTGCCAGCAGCCTACGGACTCCGAGGACCGGGGAGCTGTTTTTT
CDR3 protein: CASSLRTPRTGELFF
V gene: TRBV7-2
clone size: -
J gene: TRBJ2-2
D gene: -

CDR3 DNA: TGCGCCAGCAGCCAAACGCGGTGGACAGGGGGCTTCGACACTGAAGCTTTCTTT
CDR3 protein: CASSQTRWTGGFDTEAFF
V gene: TRBV4-3
clone size: -
J gene: TRBJ1-1
D gene: TRBD1

CDR3 DNA: TGTGCCAGCAGCTCCCAAGGGGGGACCCAGTACTTC
CDR3 protein: CASSSQGGTQYF
V gene: TRBV7-6
clone size: few
J gene: TRBJ2-5
D gene: -

CDR3 DNA: TGTGCCAGCAGAAAAACCGGGACTAGCACAGATACGCAGTATTTT
CDR3 protein: CASRKTGTSTDTQYF
V gene: TRBV7-9
clone size: -
J gene: TRBJ2-3
D gene: -

CDR3 DNA: TGTGCCAGCAGCCCCCGGACAGGGACCGAGCAGTACTTC
CDR3 protein: CASSPRTGTEQYF
V gene: TRBV9
clone size: few
J gene: TRBJ2-7
D gene: TRBD1

CDR3 DNA: TGTGCCAGCAGCGAGGGATACCAAGAGACCCAGTACTTC
CDR3 protein: CASSEGYQETQYF
V gene: TRBV6-1
clone size: -
J gene: TRBJ2-5
D gene: -